The present T cell receptor beta chain was sequenced within a study of preoperative IRX-2 immunotherapy in early breast cancer. The CDR3 has 16 residues. Trimming cost V 0 bases and J 1 base; bases outside gene matches: 4. The V gene's germline CDR1 is GTSNPN and CDR2 SVGIG (reference sequence). Using immunoSEQ multiplex PCR, the repertoire was profiled, and TCRdb retains in-frame clones only, with some absent. The sample comprises roughly 26,000 clones, roughly 77% of which are singletons, and approximately 1.3% rests with the top ten. Regarding treatment: preoperative locoregional IRX-2 cytokine immunotherapy. Preoperative locoregional IRX-2 cytokine immunotherapy was tested in the phase Ib source study.

The chain employs TRBV30 and TRBJ2-2, with TRBD1 matching over 8 bases. Sequenced material: lymph node tissue, taken after IRX-2 immunotherapy. This TCR derives from a human donor with breast cancer. The CDR3 sequence is CAWSVWGTGNTGELFF. The DNA for the CDR3 is TGTGCCTGGAGTGTATGGGGGACAGGGAACACCGGGGAGCTGTTTTTT.